Sequencing of this T cell receptor (beta chain) was carried out in a study of T cells in Graves' hyperthyroidism and ophthalmopathy. At the level of the study: Peripheral blood draws took place at initial diagnosis, ahead of any treatment. General observations from the study: Blood samples included most of the expanded thyroid clonotypes exceeding 0.001. Before onset, by a median of approximately 5.9 months, the model predicted ophthalmopathy.

Enrolled ophthalmopathy patients presented with a Clinical Activity Score of at least 3, a NOSPECS grade of at least 4, and disease duration under 3 months. Regions amplified from RNA transcripts were the TCR beta CDR3 regions. A set of HTBI primers served as the primers for a first-round RT-PCR of the TCR CDR3. MiXCR, run by TCRdb on the multiplex PCR reads, gives a single entry per CDR3 protein. In the table there are 500,000 to 750,000 distinct CDR3 sequences, around 14% of which are singletons. V lost 8 bases to trimming and J lost 2 bases, with 14 bases between them. This CDR3 is 14 amino acids long. On this clonotype: The target antigen is unknown.

The rearrangement joins TRBV12-3 or TRBV12-4 to TRBJ2-3; weak D call: TRBD1 (7 bases). This receptor was obtained from a woman between 18 and 29 years old with Graves' ophthalmopathy. The sample taken for sequencing was blood. The DNA of the CDR3 is TGTGCCAGCTGTGGGGGGACAGCCACAGATACGCAGTATTTT. The encoded protein is CASCGGTATDTQYF.